Given below is one T cell receptor beta chain in context. This entry is derived from a study of identifying expanded T cells in peripheral blood. CDR1 LGHNT and CDR2 FRNRAP come from the germline V gene. Losses at the gene ends were 7 bases for V and 3 bases for J; bases not matched to a gene: 6. The CDR3 is 14 amino acids. Only in-frame clones appear in the TCRdb table, and some are missing; sequencing was by immunoSEQ multiplex PCR. This sample has roughly 96,000 clones, with approximately 86% found just once. The material sequenced was blood. The chain combines TRBV12-5 with TRBJ1-1; 9 nucleotides align to TRBD1. This clonotype was obtained from a person aged 18 to 75 in good health. Here the CDR3 DNA reads TGTGCTAGTGCTGTACAGGGGGCGGACACTGAAGCTTTCTTT. Translating it yields CASAVQGADTEAFF.